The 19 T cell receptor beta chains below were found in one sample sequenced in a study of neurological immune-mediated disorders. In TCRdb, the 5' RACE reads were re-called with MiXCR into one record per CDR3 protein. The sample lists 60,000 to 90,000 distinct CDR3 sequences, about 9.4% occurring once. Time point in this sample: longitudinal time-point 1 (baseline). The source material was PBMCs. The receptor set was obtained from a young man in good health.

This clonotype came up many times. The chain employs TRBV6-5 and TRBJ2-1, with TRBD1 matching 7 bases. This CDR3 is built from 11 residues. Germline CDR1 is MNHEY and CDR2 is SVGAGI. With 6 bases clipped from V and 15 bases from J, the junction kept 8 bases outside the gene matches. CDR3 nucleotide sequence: TGTGCCAGCAGCCTCGGGACAGCCTCGTTCTTC. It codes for CASSLGTASFF.

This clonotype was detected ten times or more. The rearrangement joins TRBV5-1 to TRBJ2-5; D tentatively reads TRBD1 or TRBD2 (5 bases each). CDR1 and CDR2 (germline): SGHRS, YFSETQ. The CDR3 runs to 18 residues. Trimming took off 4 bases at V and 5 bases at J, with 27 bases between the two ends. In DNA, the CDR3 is TGCGCCAGCAGCCCAGCGGAGGACACCGGGGTGGGTCAGGAGACCCAGTACTTC. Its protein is CASSPAEDTGVGQETQYF.

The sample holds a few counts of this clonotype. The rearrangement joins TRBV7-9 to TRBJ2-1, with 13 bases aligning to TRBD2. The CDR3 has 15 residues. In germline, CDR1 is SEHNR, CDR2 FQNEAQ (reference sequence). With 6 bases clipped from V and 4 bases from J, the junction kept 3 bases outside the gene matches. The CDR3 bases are TGTGCCAGCAGTACGGGACTAGCGGGGTACAATGAGCAGTTCTTC. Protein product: CASSTGLAGYNEQFF.

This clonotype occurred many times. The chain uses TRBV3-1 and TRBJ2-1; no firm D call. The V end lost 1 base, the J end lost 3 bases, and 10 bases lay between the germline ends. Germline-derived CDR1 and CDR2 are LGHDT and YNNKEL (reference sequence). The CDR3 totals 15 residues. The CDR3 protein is CASSQATQNYNEQFF. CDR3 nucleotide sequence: TGTGCCAGCAGCCAAGCCACCCAGAACTACAATGAGCAGTTCTTC.

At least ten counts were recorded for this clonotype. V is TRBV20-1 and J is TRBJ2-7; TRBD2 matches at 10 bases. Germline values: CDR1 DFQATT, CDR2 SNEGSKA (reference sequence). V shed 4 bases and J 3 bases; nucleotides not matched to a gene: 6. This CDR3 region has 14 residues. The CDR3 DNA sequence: TGCAGTGCTACCCCTAGCGGGGGAAACTACGAGCAGTACTTC. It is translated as CSATPSGGNYEQYF.

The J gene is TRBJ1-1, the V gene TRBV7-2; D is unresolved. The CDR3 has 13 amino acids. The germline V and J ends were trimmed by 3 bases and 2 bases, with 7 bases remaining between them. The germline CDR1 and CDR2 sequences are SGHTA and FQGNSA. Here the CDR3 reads CASSLTPNTEAFF. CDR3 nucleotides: TGTGCCAGCAGCTTGACACCTAACACTGAAGCTTTCTTT.

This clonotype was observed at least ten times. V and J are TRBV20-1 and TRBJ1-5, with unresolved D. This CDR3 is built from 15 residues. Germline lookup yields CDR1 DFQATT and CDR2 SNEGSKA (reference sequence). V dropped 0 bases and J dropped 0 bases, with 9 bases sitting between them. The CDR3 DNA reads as TGCAGTGCTAGAGATGAGATAAATAGCAATCAGCCCCAGCATTTT. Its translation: CSARDEINSNQPQHF.

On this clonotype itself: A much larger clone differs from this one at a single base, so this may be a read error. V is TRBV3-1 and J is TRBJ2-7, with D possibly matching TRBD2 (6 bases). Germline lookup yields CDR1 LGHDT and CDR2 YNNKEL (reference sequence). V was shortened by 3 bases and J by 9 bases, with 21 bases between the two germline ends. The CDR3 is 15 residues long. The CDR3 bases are TGTGCCAGCAGCCACACGGGAGTTAGGTCATCCGTGCAGTACTTC. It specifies CASSHTGVRSSVQYF.

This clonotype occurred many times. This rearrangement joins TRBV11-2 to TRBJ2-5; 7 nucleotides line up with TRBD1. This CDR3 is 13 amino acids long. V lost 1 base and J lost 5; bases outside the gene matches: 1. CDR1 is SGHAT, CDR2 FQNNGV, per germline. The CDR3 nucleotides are TGTGCCAGCAGCTTAGTACAGGGGGAGACCCAGTACTTC. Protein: CASSLVQGETQYF.

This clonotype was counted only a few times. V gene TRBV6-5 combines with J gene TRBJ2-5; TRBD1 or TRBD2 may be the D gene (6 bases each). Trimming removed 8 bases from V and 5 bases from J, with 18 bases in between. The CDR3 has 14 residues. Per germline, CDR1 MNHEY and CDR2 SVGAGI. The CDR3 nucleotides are TGTGCCAGCGGGGGGCAGGGGAAAGGGGAGACCCAGTACTTC. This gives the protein CASGGQGKGETQYF.

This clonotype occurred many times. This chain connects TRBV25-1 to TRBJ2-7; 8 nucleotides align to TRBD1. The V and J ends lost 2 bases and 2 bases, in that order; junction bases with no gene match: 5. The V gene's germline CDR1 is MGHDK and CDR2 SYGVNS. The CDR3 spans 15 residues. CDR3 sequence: CASSESNRGTYEQYF. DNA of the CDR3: TGTGCCAGCAGTGAAAGTAACAGGGGGACCTACGAGCAGTACTTC.

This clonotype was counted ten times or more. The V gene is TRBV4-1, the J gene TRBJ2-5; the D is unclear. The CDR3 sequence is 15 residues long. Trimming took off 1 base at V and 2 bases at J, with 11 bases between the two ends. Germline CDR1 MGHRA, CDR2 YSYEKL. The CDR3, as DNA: TGCGCCAGCAGCCAAGTCGTACGAGAACAAGAGACCCAGTACTTC. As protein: CASSQVVREQETQYF.

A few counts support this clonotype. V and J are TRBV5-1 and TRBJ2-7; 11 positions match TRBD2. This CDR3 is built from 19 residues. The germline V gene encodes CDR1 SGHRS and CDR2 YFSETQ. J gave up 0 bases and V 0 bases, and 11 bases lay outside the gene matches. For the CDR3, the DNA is TGCGCCAGCAGCTTGGCCGGGGGACTAGCGGTCCAGAGCTCCTACGAGCAGTACTTC. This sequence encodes CASSLAGGLAVQSSYEQYF.

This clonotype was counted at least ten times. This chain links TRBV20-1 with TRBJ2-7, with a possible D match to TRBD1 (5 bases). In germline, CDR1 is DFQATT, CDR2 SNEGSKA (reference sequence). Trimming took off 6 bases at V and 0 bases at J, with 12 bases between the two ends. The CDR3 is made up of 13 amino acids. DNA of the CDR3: TGCAGTGCCAGGGCCCCGAGCTCCTACGAGCAGTACTTC. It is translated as CSARAPSSYEQYF.

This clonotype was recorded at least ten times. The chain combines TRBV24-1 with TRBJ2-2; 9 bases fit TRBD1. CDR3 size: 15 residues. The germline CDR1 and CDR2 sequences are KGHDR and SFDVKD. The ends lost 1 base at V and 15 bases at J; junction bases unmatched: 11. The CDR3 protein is CATSDFGVRQGDLFF. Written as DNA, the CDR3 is TGTGCCACCAGTGATTTCGGAGTACGACAGGGGGATTTGTTTTTT.

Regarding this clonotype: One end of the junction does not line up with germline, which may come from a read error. In DNA, the CDR3 is TGTGTCAGCAGCTTAGAGGGCCAGATCACCGGGGAGCTGTTTTTT. Its translation is CVSSLEGQITGELFF. J is TRBJ2-2 and V is TRBV7-2; D may be TRBD2 (5 bases). This CDR3 comprises 15 residues. CDR1 SGHTA and CDR2 FQGNSA come from the germline V gene.

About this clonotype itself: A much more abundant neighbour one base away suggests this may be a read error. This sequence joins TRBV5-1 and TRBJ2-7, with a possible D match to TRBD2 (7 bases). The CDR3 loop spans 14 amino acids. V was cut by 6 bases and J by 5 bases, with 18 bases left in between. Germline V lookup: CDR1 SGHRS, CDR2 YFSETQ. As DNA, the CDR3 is TGCGCCAGCAACCCCGTGGGGGGGGCCCACGAGCAGTACTTC. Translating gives CASNPVGGAHEQYF.

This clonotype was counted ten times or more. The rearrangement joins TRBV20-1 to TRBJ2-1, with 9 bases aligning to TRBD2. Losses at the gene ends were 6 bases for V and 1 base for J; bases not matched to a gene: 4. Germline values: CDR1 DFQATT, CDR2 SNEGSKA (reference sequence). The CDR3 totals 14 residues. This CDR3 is CSARTSASYNEQFF. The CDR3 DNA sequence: TGCAGTGCGCGGACTAGCGCTTCCTACAATGAGCAGTTCTTC.

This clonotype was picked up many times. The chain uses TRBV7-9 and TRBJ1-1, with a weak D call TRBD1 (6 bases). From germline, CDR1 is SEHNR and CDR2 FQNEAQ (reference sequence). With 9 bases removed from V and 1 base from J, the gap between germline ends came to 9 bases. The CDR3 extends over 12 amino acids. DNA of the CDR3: TGTGCCAGTGAGACAGGGAACACTGAAGCTTTCTTT. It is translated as CASETGNTEAFF.